This is a list of T cell receptor beta chains from one sample in a study of beta chain features in type 1 diabetes. Here immunoSEQ multiplex PCR was the method, and the copy in TCRdb shows in-frame clones only, minus some. There are some 660,000 clones in the sample; over 13% occur only once, and roughly 0.04% lies in the top ten. The sample taken for sequencing was naive CD4+ T cells from blood. These receptors originate from a man aged 18 to 29 with type 1 diabetes. The CDR3 runs from the conserved cysteine through the conserved F or W. D genes are given only for firm matches. Size is omitted from some rows. Given values are once, few, many or a class for expanded clones.

clone_size j_call d_call v_call cdr3_nt cdr3_aa
- TRBJ2-6 TRBD1 TRBV4-1 TGCGCCAGCAGCCATCCCGGGACGGGACAGGGGACTGCTGGGGCCAACGTCCTGACTTTC CASSHPGTGQGTAGANVLTF
- TRBJ2-3 TRBD2 TRBV5-6 TGTGCCAGCAGCTCTCTGACTAGCGGGTTCACAGATACGCAGTATTTT CASSSLTSGFTDTQYF
few TRBJ2-5 TRBD1 TRBV29-1 TGCAGCGCGGGACAGGGAATGGGAGAGACCCAGTACTTC CSAGQGMGETQYF
- TRBJ1-4 - TRBV6-5 TGTGCCAGCAACCGGGACGCCAATGGGCAGGAAAAACTGTTTTTT CASNRDANGQEKLFF
few TRBJ2-2 - TRBV29-1 TGCAGCGTTGGGGACGGGAGAACCGGGGAGCTGTTTTTT CSVGDGRTGELFF
- TRBJ2-7 - TRBV5-1 TGCGCCAGCAGCTTGGCAGGTGGGGGCCCTCTGTACGAGCAGTACTTC CASSLAGGGPLYEQYF
- TRBJ2-7 - TRBV5-1 TGCGCCAGCAGTATGGCGGCGGGCGAGCAGTACTTC CASSMAAGEQYF
- TRBJ2-3 - TRBV5-1 TGCGCCAGCAGCTTGGCGTGGGGGACAGATACGCAGTATTTT CASSLAWGTDTQYF
few TRBJ1-4 - TRBV4-2 TGTGCCAGCAGCCAAGATTGGAGAACTAATGAAAAACTGTTTTTT CASSQDWRTNEKLFF
- TRBJ2-1 - TRBV14 TGTGCCAGCAGCCAGCGAACCTCCTACAATGAGCAGTTCTTC CASSQRTSYNEQFF
- TRBJ2-5 TRBD2 TRBV4-2 TGTGCCAGCAGCCAAGATGGGGCTAGCGGGAGAGAGACCCAGTACTTC CASSQDGASGRETQYF
- TRBJ1-1 - TRBV30 TGTGCCTGGACTAACAAGGGTTTGGCGGGCACTGAAGCTTTCTTT CAWTNKGLAGTEAFF
few TRBJ2-7 - TRBV30 TGTGCCTGGAGTAGGGGAACATTCGTGGGGGAGCAGTACTTC CAWSRGTFVGEQYF
few TRBJ1-5 - TRBV30 TGTGCCTGGAACAACGGGGGGGGTCCCCAGCATTTT CAWNNGGGPQHF
- TRBJ2-5 - TRBV15 TGTGCCACCAGTGGGCGACGGGAGACCCAGTACTTC CATSGRRETQYF
- TRBJ2-3 - TRBV28 TGTGCCAGCAGCCCCGGGACCCCCACAGATACGCAGTATTTT CASSPGTPTDTQYF
few TRBJ1-4 - TRBV30 TGTGCCTGGAGTAGAAAGGGCAGATCAACTAATGAAAAACTGTTTTTT CAWSRKGRSTNEKLFF
- TRBJ1-2 - TRBV6-4 TGTGCCAGCAGTGCTACGTCGGGCCAGCTAATTTATGGCTACACCTTC CASSATSGQLIYGYTF
few TRBJ1-1 TRBD1 TRBV15 TGTGCCACCAGCAGGGATTATCAGGGGGCAGGAACTGAAGCTTTCTTT CATSRDYQGAGTEAFF
- TRBJ2-3 - TRBV18 TGTGCCAGCTCACCAAAGGGAGTAGGGACAGATACGCAGTATTTT CASSPKGVGTDTQYF
- TRBJ2-1 - TRBV5-1 TGCGCCAGCAGCTCCCCCTCGGATGAGCAGTTCTTC CASSSPSDEQFF
few TRBJ1-1 - TRBV9 TGTGCCAGCAGCGAAGTCGTTACAGGGCGGGTTTTCTTT CASSEVVTGRVFF
- TRBJ2-1 TRBD2 TRBV7-2 TGTGCCAGCAGCGATGGGACTAGCGTTTACAATGAGCAGTTCTTC CASSDGTSVYNEQFF
- TRBJ1-1 TRBD1 TRBV4-2 TGTGCCAGCAGCCAAGGGGACAGGGAGTGGGAAACTGAAGCTTTCTTT CASSQGDREWETEAFF
few TRBJ2-3 TRBD2 TRBV9 TGTGCCAGCAGCGCTCAGACTAGCGGGGCGGGAGATACGCAGTATTTT CASSAQTSGAGDTQYF
- TRBJ1-1 - TRBV7-2 TGTGCCAGCAGCTTAGACCAGTATGTGAACACTGAAGCTTTCTTT CASSLDQYVNTEAFF
- TRBJ1-5 TRBD1 TRBV28 TGTGCCAGCTGGGACAGGGGGATGACTCAGCCCCAGCATTTT CASWDRGMTQPQHF
few TRBJ1-4 TRBD1 TRBV7-9 TGTGCCAGCAGCGCGGGACAGGGGAATGAAAAACTGTTTTTT CASSAGQGNEKLFF
few TRBJ1-2 - TRBV29-1 TGCAGCGTTGGGGAAAGGGGTGACCTCTATGGCTACACCTTC CSVGERGDLYGYTF
- TRBJ1-3 - TRBV29-1 TGCAGCGTTGAAGGGGAGGGGAGCTCTGGAAACACCATATATTTT CSVEGEGSSGNTIYF
- TRBJ2-5 - TRBV14 TGTGCCAGCAGCCAAGGGTTTTTCGAGACCCAGTACTTC CASSQGFFETQYF
- TRBJ2-2 - TRBV12-5 TGTGCTAGTGGTTTGGTACCCACCGGGGAGCTGTTTTTT CASGLVPTGELFF
- TRBJ1-2 TRBD1 TRBV19 TGTGCCAGTAGTACCCAGGGACAGGACATTCACGGGGACTATGGCTACACCTTC CASSTQGQDIHGDYGYTF
- TRBJ1-5 TRBD1 TRBV2 TGTGCCAGCGCGACAGGGGTTGGTCAGCCCCAGCATTTT CASATGVGQPQHF
few TRBJ2-4 TRBD1 TRBV7-9 TGTGCCAGCAGCGTAGCCGGGACAGGTGACAACATTCAGTACTTC CASSVAGTGDNIQYF
few TRBJ2-1 - TRBV6-1 TGTGCCAGCTCGGACTGGACTGGGGAGCAGTTCTTC CASSDWTGEQFF
- TRBJ2-7 TRBD1 TRBV30 TGTGCCTGGTCACAGGGGGCCACCTACGAGCAGTACTTC CAWSQGATYEQYF
few TRBJ1-1 TRBD1 TRBV7-9 TGTGCCAGCAGCACCAGGGGGGAAGGCACTGAAGCTTTCTTT CASSTRGEGTEAFF
few TRBJ1-2 - TRBV5-4 TGTGCCAGCACCCTCGACAGAGCTAACTATGGCTACACCTTC CASTLDRANYGYTF
few TRBJ2-2 - TRBV7-9 TGTGCCAGCAGATTGATGGACCGGGACACCGGGGAGCTGTTTTTT CASRLMDRDTGELFF
- TRBJ2-6 - TRBV7-2 TGTGCCAGCAGCGCAGTGGGGGGCGGGGCCAACGTCCTGACTTTC CASSAVGGGANVLTF
- TRBJ1-2 - TRBV21-1 TGTGCCAGCAGCCCGGGACAAGGGGACATATCTCCCCCACATGGCTACACCTTC CASSPGQGDISPPHGYTF
few TRBJ2-5 TRBD1 TRBV5-4 TGTGCCAGCAGCTTGGCCGGGACAGGGGAAGAGACCCAGTACTTC CASSLAGTGEETQYF
- TRBJ2-3 - TRBV10-3 TGTGCCATCAGTGGGAGGTCGAACTACCGGAGTCCAGATACGCAGTATTTT CAISGRSNYRSPDTQYF
few TRBJ1-1 - TRBV29-1 TGCAGCGCAGCAAGGACAAGGAACACTGAAGCTTTCTTT CSAARTRNTEAFF
- TRBJ2-7 - TRBV20-1 TGCAGTGCTAGTGAAAACTACGAGCAGTACTTC CSASENYEQYF
few TRBJ2-4 - TRBV9 TGTGCCAGCAGCGTAGGCCTAGAAAACATTCAGTACTTC CASSVGLENIQYF
few TRBJ1-5 TRBD1 TRBV2 TGTGCCAGCAGTGAGAGGCAGGGGGCATCCCCCAATCAGCCCCAGCATTTT CASSERQGASPNQPQHF
- TRBJ1-1 TRBD1 TRBV5-1 TGCGCCAGCAGCTCCGACAGGGCGGAAAAGGCTTTCTTT CASSSDRAEKAFF
few TRBJ2-2 TRBD1 TRBV9 TGTGCCAGCAGCGTAGGGACAGGGGGCACCGGGGAGCTGTTTTTT CASSVGTGGTGELFF
- TRBJ2-3 - TRBV7-2 TGTGCCAGCAGCTTAGGTCCCGGGGGTAGCACAGATACGCAGTATTTT CASSLGPGGSTDTQYF
- TRBJ1-6 - TRBV27 TGTGCCAGCAGTTTAGGGGCTAGGAATTCACCCCTCCACTTT CASSLGARNSPLHF
few TRBJ2-5 - TRBV7-2 TGTGCCAGCAGCCAGAGTCAGGGTGCCTCAGAGACCCAGTACTTC CASSQSQGASETQYF
few TRBJ2-2 - TRBV19 TGTGCCAGTAGTGCCCGCGGACAGTTTGCGAACACCGGGGAGCTGTTTTTT CASSARGQFANTGELFF
once TRBJ1-5 - TRBV7-2 TGTGCCAGCAGCTACGACAGGCTTGGCAATCAGCCCCAGCATTTT CASSYDRLGNQPQHF
- TRBJ1-4 - TRBV4-3 TGCGCCAGCAGCCGGTTAACAGGGTTTGGCGAAAAACTGTTTTTT CASSRLTGFGEKLFF
- TRBJ2-3 - TRBV18 TGTGCCAGCTCACTCTGGACAGACGCTAGCACAGATACGCAGTATTTT CASSLWTDASTDTQYF
- TRBJ1-2 - TRBV27 TGTGCCAGCAGGCAAGGCAGTCTTAACTATGGCTACACCTTC CASRQGSLNYGYTF
many TRBJ2-7 - TRBV7-9 TGTGCCAGCAGCCTCCCCTCCTACGAGCAGTACTTC CASSLPSYEQYF
- TRBJ2-5 TRBD2 TRBV9 TGTGCCAGCAGTTCGAGCGGGGGGTCCCCGAGGGAGACCCAGTACTTC CASSSSGGSPRETQYF